This TCR beta chain was obtained from a study of early T cells in non-severe SARS-CoV-2 infection. This CDR3 has 13 amino acids. V lost 4 bases to trimming and J lost 6 bases; unmatched junction nucleotides: 1. The germline CDR1 and CDR2 sequences are LGHDT and YNNKEL (reference sequence). Each cDNA molecule carried a unique molecular identifier. TCRdb re-analysed the 5' RACE reads in MiXCR, keeping a single row per CDR3 protein. The data contain roughly 30,000 distinct CDR3 sequences, roughly 4.8% of them singletons. This TCR came from an adult who was a healthcare worker with PCR-confirmed SARS-CoV-2 infection or an uninfected control (not recorded which). The specimen was whole blood. This chain uses TRBV3-1 with TRBJ2-7, with 12 bases fitting TRBD2. The CDR3 loop is CASSLGLAGEQYF. The DNA of the CDR3 is TGTGCCAGCAGCCTGGGACTAGCGGGCGAGCAGTACTTC.